Listed here are 30 T cell receptor beta chains from one sample, sequenced in a study of early T cells in non-severe SARS-CoV-2 infection. TCRdb redid the calling of the 5' RACE reads with MiXCR, one entry per CDR3 protein. The table shows tens of thousands of distinct CDR3 sequences, with about 14% occurring only once. Sample: whole blood. The receptors come from an adult who was a healthcare worker with PCR-confirmed SARS-CoV-2 infection or an uninfected control (not recorded which).

The J gene is TRBJ2-3, the V gene TRBV5-5; 12 bases are a match to TRBD2. The trim removed 2 bases at V and 3 bases at J, leaving 10 bases unmatched. Per germline, CDR1 SGHKS and CDR2 YYEKEE (reference sequence). This CDR3 has 18 amino acids. The DNA for the CDR3 is TGTGCCAGCAGCTTTGAAATATGGACTAGCGGGGATACAGATACGCAGTATTTT. Translating it yields CASSFEIWTSGDTDTQYF.

This sequence joins TRBV18 and TRBJ1-1, with a tentative D call TRBD1 (5 bases). From germline, CDR1 is KGHSH and CDR2 LQKENI. This CDR3 contains 15 residues. V gave up 0 bases and J gave up 0 bases, with 8 bases separating them. The CDR3 DNA follows: TGTGCCAGCTCACCACCGGGACGAATGAACACTGAAGCTTTCTTT. Translating it yields CASSPPGRMNTEAFF. Full variable domain (remainder filled in from reference TRBV18 and TRBJ1-1): NAGVMQNPRHLVRRRGQEARLRCSPMKGHSHVYWYRQLPEEGLKFMVYLQKENIIDESGMPKERFSAEFPKEGPSILRIQQVVRGDSAAYFCASSPPGRMNTEAFFGQGTRLTVV.

V and J are TRBV18 and TRBJ2-2; D uncertain. This CDR3 comprises 14 residues. CDR1 and CDR2 from the germline V gene are KGHSH and LQKENI. V was shortened by 3 bases and J by 3 bases, with 8 bases between the two germline ends. The chain's CDR3 is CASSPASDTGELFF. The CDR3 nucleotides read TGTGCCAGCTCACCCGCCAGCGACACCGGGGAGCTGTTTTTT.

This rearrangement joins TRBV29-1 to TRBJ1-3; D may be TRBD1 (5 bases). Germline V CDR1 and CDR2: SQVTM, ANQGSEA. The CDR3 is 14 residues long. The ends were cut back, 4 bases at V and 2 bases at J, with 12 bases in the middle. This CDR3 is CSVVAGVPGNTIYF. CDR3 nucleotides: TGCAGCGTTGTAGCGGGGGTGCCTGGAAACACCATATATTTT.

There are a few counts of this clonotype. The chain has TRBV6-6 and TRBJ1-5, with TRBD1 matching over 7 bases. V was clipped by 3 bases and J by 4 bases; unmatched bases: 9. CDR3 length: 16 amino acids. Germline V gene lookup returns CDR1 MNHNY and CDR2 SVGAGI (reference sequence). CDR3 region: CASSYGAGGRNQPQHF. In nucleotides, the CDR3 is TGTGCCAGCAGTTATGGGGCAGGGGGACGAAATCAGCCCCAGCATTTT.

The chain's CDR3 is CASSERGTGRLYGYTF. Written as DNA, the CDR3 is TGTGCCAGCAGTGAACGTGGGACAGGGAGGCTCTATGGCTACACCTTC. V usage is TRBV6-1 and J usage is TRBJ1-2; TRBD1 matches 9 bases. Per germline, CDR1 MNHNS and CDR2 SASEGT. The CDR3 has 16 residues. J gave up 4 bases and V 2 bases, and 8 bases lay outside the gene matches.

This clonotype was detected a few times. The chain joins TRBV27 to TRBJ2-1; tentatively, D is TRBD2 (7 bases). The CDR3 contains 16 residues. CDR1 and CDR2 (germline): MNHEY, SMNVEV (reference sequence). The V gene lost 7 bases and the J gene lost 3 bases, with 19 bases spanning the gap. The CDR3 spells CASNAGARTFYNEQFF. The CDR3 DNA follows: TGTGCCAGCAACGCGGGGGCTCGGACATTCTACAATGAGCAGTTCTTC.

This clonotype appeared a few times. The rearrangement uses TRBV20-1 and TRBJ2-3; 8 nucleotides agree with TRBD2. This CDR3 has 15 residues. Germline CDR1 and CDR2: DFQATT and SNEGSKA (reference sequence). The V gene end was trimmed by 3 bases and the J gene end by 5 bases; junction bases not matched to a gene: 10. CDR3 DNA sequence: TGCAGTGCTAGCCGCACCCGGGGGGGCCGAGATACGCAGTATTTT. It specifies CSASRTRGGRDTQYF.

This clonotype was detected a few times. V is TRBV6-2 or TRBV6-3 and J is TRBJ2-1; perhaps TRBD1 as D (5 bases). V lost 0 bases, J lost 5 bases, and 17 bases lay in between. CDR1 is MNHEY and CDR2 is SVGEGT in the germline V gene. CDR3 length: 17 amino acids. CDR3 nucleotide sequence: TGTGCCAGCAGTTACTCGATCTCCGCTAGGGGCAACAATGAGCAGTTCTTC. Translation gives CASSYSISARGNNEQFF.

This clonotype turned up a few times. The rearrangement uses TRBV29-1 and TRBJ2-2; D gene unclear. There are 14 residues in the CDR3. From germline, CDR1 is SQVTM and CDR2 ANQGSEA. DNA for the CDR3: TGCAGTGTCCAAATACAAGGAAACACCGGGGAGCTGTTTTTT. It translates to CSVQIQGNTGELFF.

There are many counts of this clonotype. The genes are TRBV27 and TRBJ2-3; D is unresolved. The CDR3 has 13 amino acids. The V gene's germline CDR1 is MNHEY and CDR2 SMNVEV (reference sequence). Between the trimmed V and J ends, which lost 3 bases and 3 bases, there was a span of 7 bases. The CDR3 DNA follows: TGTGCCAGCAGTTTTAGTGGGACAGATACGCAGTATTTT. Its protein product is CASSFSGTDTQYF.

This clonotype showed up just a few times. This chain connects TRBV20-1 to TRBJ1-2, with 11 bases aligning to TRBD1. J was trimmed by 8 bases and V by 5 bases; bases with no gene match: 10. The CDR3 is 14 amino acids. Looked up from germline, CDR1 is DFQATT and CDR2 is SNEGSKA (reference sequence). The CDR3 DNA is TGCAGTGCTCCCTGGACAGGGGGCGTTAAAGGCTACACCTTC. Its translation: CSAPWTGGVKGYTF.

This clonotype was seen a few times. The CDR3 DNA reads TGCGCCAGCAGAGGAACAGGGGGCATGTCGTCCAACACTGAAGCTTTCTTT. It codes for CASRGTGGMSSNTEAFF. This chain joins TRBV10-2 and TRBJ1-1; 9 bases agree with TRBD1. The CDR3 is 17 amino acids. Trimming cost V 6 bases and J 2 bases; bases outside gene matches: 13. Germline values: CDR1 WSHSY, CDR2 SAAADI.

To note about this clonotype: One junction end disagrees with the germline gene, perhaps due to a read error. The chain has TRBV18 and TRBJ1-1, with D unresolved. The germline V gene encodes CDR1 KGHSH and CDR2 LQKENI. The CDR3 contains 14 residues. The chain's CDR3 is CTSSPPSGYTEAFF. DNA for the CDR3: TGTACCAGCTCACCACCGAGTGGGTACACTGAAGCTTTCTTT.

The chain recombines TRBV6-1 with TRBJ2-5; D remains unclear. Trimming shortened V by 8 bases and J by 5 bases, and 21 bases separated the two germline ends. The CDR3 extends over 15 amino acids. Germline V gene sequence: CDR1 MNHNS, CDR2 SASEGT. CDR3 sequence: CASLPRRSFPETQYF. CDR3 bases: TGTGCCAGCCTTCCAAGGCGCTCCTTTCCCGAGACCCAGTACTTC.

This clonotype was seen a few times. The CDR3 is CATSREQPTLNGYTF. CDR3 coding DNA: TGTGCCACCAGCAGGGAACAGCCGACGTTGAATGGCTACACCTTC. The genes are TRBV15 and TRBJ1-2; D gene unclear. Germline CDR1 is LNHNV and CDR2 is YYDKDF (reference sequence). There are 15 residues in the CDR3. The V end lost 3 bases, the J end lost 6 bases, and 17 bases lay between the germline ends.

This clonotype was seen a handful of times. The J gene is TRBJ1-6, the V gene TRBV20-1; no clear D. V lost 0 bases, J lost 8 bases, and 11 bases lay in between. Germline V gives CDR1 DFQATT, CDR2 SNEGSKA (reference sequence). This CDR3 is 14 amino acids long. The CDR3 DNA sequence: TGCAGTGCTAGAGATACGTTCGCGGATTCACCCCTCCACTTT. Translation: CSARDTFADSPLHF.

This sequence joins TRBV9 and TRBJ2-7; 8 nucleotides match TRBD2. Unmatched junction bases numbered 2, after V lost 3 bases and J lost 3 bases. This CDR3 region has 13 residues. Germline assignment: CDR1 SGDLS and CDR2 YYNGEE. The CDR3 DNA is TGTGCCAGCAGCGAGGGGACTAGCTACGAGCAGTACGTC. Translation: CASSEGTSYEQYV.

The V and J genes are TRBV12-3 or TRBV12-4 and TRBJ2-5; the match to TRBD2 covers 11 bases. The V gene end was trimmed by 5 bases and the J gene end by 3 bases; junction bases not matched to a gene: 2. CDR3 size: 14 residues. DNA for the CDR3: TGTGCCAGCAGTACTAGCGGGGGTAAAGAGACCCAGTACTTC. As protein: CASSTSGGKETQYF.

This clonotype was seen a handful of times. The CDR3 reads CASRGDRGWLDTEAFF. The CDR3 bases are TGTGCCAGCAGGGGGGACAGGGGGTGGCTGGACACTGAAGCTTTCTTT. The V gene is TRBV27, the J gene TRBJ1-1, with 11 bases lining up with TRBD1. V lost 6 bases and J lost 3; bases outside the gene matches: 9. The V gene's germline CDR1 is MNHEY and CDR2 SMNVEV (reference sequence). The CDR3 totals 16 residues.

There are a few counts of this clonotype. The J gene is TRBJ2-5, the V gene TRBV7-8; 8 bases map to TRBD1. J lost 1 base, V lost 5 bases, and 9 bases had no gene match. Per germline, CDR1 SGHVS and CDR2 FQNEAQ. This CDR3 is 16 amino acids long. CDR3 in amino acids: CASSEGDRSFQETQYF. CDR3 coding DNA: TGTGCCAGCAGCGAAGGGGACAGGAGCTTCCAAGAGACCCAGTACTTC.

The chain combines TRBV11-3 with TRBJ2-3, with D hard to call. Trimming shortened V by 5 bases and J by 8 bases, and 17 bases separated the two germline ends. This CDR3 contains 14 residues. Germline values: CDR1 SGHNT, CDR2 YENEEA. The CDR3 bases are TGTGCCAGCAGCCCAACGGACCCGTCAGGTACGCAGTATTTT. Its translation: CASSPTDPSGTQYF.

The genes are TRBV5-1 and TRBJ2-3, with TRBD2 matching over 10 bases. The V gene end was trimmed by 1 base and the J gene end by 5 bases; junction bases not matched to a gene: 16. The CDR3 has 19 amino acids. Germline V gene data show CDR1 as SGHRS and CDR2 as YFSETQ. CDR3 nucleotide sequence: TGCGCCAGCAGCTTGTATGACATTCGGGGGGGACTAGCGCAAGATACGCAGTATTTT. Translated: CASSLYDIRGGLAQDTQYF.

CDR3 protein: CASSSQGASTDTQYF. The CDR3 coding sequence is TGCGCCAGCAGCTCTCAAGGCGCCAGCACAGATACGCAGTATTTT. This chain connects TRBV5-1 to TRBJ2-3; D remains ambiguous. This CDR3 region has 15 residues. The germline gives CDR1 SGHRS, CDR2 YFSETQ. The V and J ends lost 3 bases and 0 bases respectively, with 11 bases between them.

The CDR3 here is CAIRAQQGMNTEAFF. DNA for the CDR3: TGTGCCATCAGGGCCCAACAGGGTATGAACACTGAAGCTTTCTTT. This chain links TRBV10-3 with TRBJ1-1; maybe TRBD1 (6 bases). Germline assignment: CDR1 ENHRY and CDR2 SYGVKD. The CDR3 is 15 residues long. V was cut by 6 bases and J by 0 bases, with 14 bases left in between.

This clonotype was detected a few times. The V call is TRBV4-2, the J call TRBJ2-3; D is uncertain. V was shortened by 4 bases and J by 1 base, with 9 bases between the two germline ends. The germline CDR1 and CDR2 sequences are LGHNA and YNFKEQ. The CDR3 extends over 14 amino acids. The CDR3 bases are TGTGCCAGCAGCCTCCCCGGACGCACAGATACGCAGTATTTT. Protein: CASSLPGRTDTQYF.

This clonotype was seen repeatedly, ten times or more. The chain links TRBV18 to TRBJ1-3; D perhaps matches TRBD1 (5 bases). Per germline, CDR1 KGHSH and CDR2 LQKENI. The CDR3 is made up of 16 amino acids. V was cut by 1 base and J by 4 bases, with 14 bases left in between. CDR3 sequence (DNA): TGTGCCAGCTCACCACTAAAGTTGGGGGAAGGAAACACCATATATTTT. Its protein is CASSPLKLGEGNTIYF. The variable domain in full, completed from reference TRBV18 and TRBJ1-3, reads NAGVMQNPRHLVRRRGQEARLRCSPMKGHSHVYWYRQLPEEGLKFMVYLQKENIIDESGMPKERFSAEFPKEGPSILRIQQVVRGDSAAYFCASSPLKLGEGNTIYFGEGSWLTVV.

Only a few counts were recorded for this clonotype. The chain carries TRBV10-1 and TRBJ1-5; 7 bases align to TRBD1. CDR3 length equals 17 residues. J gave up 4 bases and V 6 bases, and 15 bases lay outside the gene matches. CDR1 WNHNN and CDR2 SYGVQD come from the germline V gene (reference sequence). The CDR3 DNA is TGCGCCAGCAGGAAGACAGGGTGGATGGGGAATAATCAGCCCCAGCATTTT. It specifies CASRKTGWMGNNQPQHF.

This clonotype was seen repeatedly, ten times or more. The chain links TRBV5-1 to TRBJ2-3, with a weak D call TRBD2 (6 bases). Trimming pared 0 bases from V and 3 bases from J, leaving 17 bases between. Germline V CDR1 and CDR2: SGHRS, YFSETQ. The CDR3 runs 17 residues. The CDR3 DNA is TGCGCCAGCAGCTTGGCCAGAGGGGCGGGGAGGACAGATACGCAGTATTTT. This encodes CASSLARGAGRTDTQYF.

This clonotype was seen more than once but under ten times. V gene TRBV10-3 combines with J gene TRBJ2-2; no definite D call. V shed 3 bases and J shed 3 bases, with 14 bases lying between them. Looked up from germline, CDR1 is ENHRY and CDR2 is SYGVKD. The CDR3 has 16 amino acids. The DNA of the CDR3 is TGTGCCATCAGTGAATTTAGGGCTTCGGACACCGGGGAGCTGTTTTTT. This translates into CAISEFRASDTGELFF.